Listed below are T cell receptor beta chains from one sample, sequenced in a study of blood T cells in healthy people across ages. In TCRdb, the 5' RACE reads were re-called with MiXCR into one record per CDR3 protein. In the table there are roughly 1.7 million distinct CDR3 sequences, 30% to 40% of which are singletons. Sample: blood. The receptors were gathered from a woman in her 30s in good health. Both conserved end residues are part of each CDR3. D genes are given only for firm matches. The listing skips clone size in some rows; elsewhere it reads once, few, many or a size class.

d_call j_call v_call clone_size cdr3_nt cdr3_aa
NA TRBJ2-1 TRBV20-1 NA TGCAGTGGCAGGGTCGGTTTGAGTGAGCAGTTCTTC CSGRVGLSEQFF
NA TRBJ2-5 TRBV5-1 NA TGCGCCAGCAGGGACAGAACAGGGTTGGACGAGACCCAGTACTTC CASRDRTGLDETQYF
NA TRBJ2-6 TRBV4-3 NA TGCGCCAGCAGCTTAACACCGGTCAGGGCTGGGGCCAACGTCCTGACTTTC CASSLTPVRAGANVLTF
TRBD2 TRBJ2-3 TRBV2 NA TGTGCCAGCAGCCGTGCTAGCGGCCGCACAGATACGCAGTATTTT CASSRASGRTDTQYF
NA TRBJ2-7 TRBV13 few TGTGCCAGCAGCTTAACGACGGGGTCGGGTCGGGGGTACGAGCAGTACTTC CASSLTTGSGRGYEQYF
NA TRBJ1-5 TRBV28 once TGTGCCAGCTCGGGGGGGGAATCCGCCGGTGGCAATCAGCCCCAGCATTTT CASSGGESAGGNQPQHF
NA TRBJ2-3 TRBV20-1 many TGCAGTGCTAGCGACCAAAGCACAGATACGCAGTATTTT CSASDQSTDTQYF
NA TRBJ2-5 TRBV7-2 NA TGTGCCAGCAGCCTCGGGACTCCCCTACAAGAGACCCAGTACTTC CASSLGTPLQETQYF
NA TRBJ2-6 TRBV6-1 many TGTGCCAGCGAGACTTCTGGGGCCAACGTCCTGACTTTC CASETSGANVLTF
NA TRBJ1-1 TRBV10-3 NA TGTGCCATCAGTGAGCCGGCAGGGCCGAACACTGAAGCTTTCTTT CAISEPAGPNTEAFF
NA TRBJ2-3 TRBV20-1 once TGCAGTGCTGTGGAGAACACAGATACGCAGTATTTT CSAVENTDTQYF
TRBD2 TRBJ2-1 TRBV20-1 NA TGCAGTGAGATTATAGCGGGAGGCGGAAACAATGAGCGGTTCTTC CSEIIAGGGNNERFF
NA TRBJ1-2 TRBV5-1 NA TGCGCCAGCAGCTTTTCCGGACAGACGCGAATAACTAACTATGGCTACACCTTC CASSFSGQTRITNYGYTF
NA TRBJ2-1 TRBV21-1 NA TGTGCCAGCAGCAAAGGAGCAAAGTTTTGCGACTGGAACAATGAGCGGTTCTTC CASSKGAKFCDWNNERFF
TRBD1 TRBJ1-6 TRBV12-3/TRBV12-4 few TGTGCCAGCAAACTACAGGGGGTTAGGTCACCCCTCCACTTT CASKLQGVRSPLHF
NA TRBJ2-7 TRBV28 few TGTGCCAGCACCCCGAGAAGATCGCCCTACGAGCAGTACTTC CASTPRRSPYEQYF
NA TRBJ2-5 TRBV7-9 few TGTGCCAGCAGCAGAGCGGAAGCGGAGACCCAGTACTTC CASSRAEAETQYF
TRBD1 TRBJ2-3 TRBV24-1 NA TGTGCCACCAGTGATCCGGGACAGGGCCGCGCAGATACGCAGTATTTT CATSDPGQGRADTQYF